The clone carrying this T cell receptor (beta chain) was found once. What it binds is not known. In the authors' methods: A productive frequency of 2.59 x 10-5 was the lowest detectable. Clones were sequenced by immunoSEQ multiplex PCR, and TCRdb holds only the in-frame ones, with some missing. V and J calls and clone size are those listed in that table; D and trimming were worked out from the DNA. The table shows around 43,000 clones, with 86% occurring only once. This specimen comes from a study of STAT5B mutations in CD4+ large granular lymphocyte leukemia. Study-wide points: Top patient clones used TRBV06 genes more often: 8/27 versus 2/35 in controls. The CD4+ versus CD8+ T-LGLL clonality difference may reflect limited sample size.

Unmatched junction bases numbered 7, after V lost 3 bases and J lost 2 bases. Germline assignment: CDR1 SGHTA and CDR2 FQGNSA. This CDR3 spans 15 amino acids. The rearrangement uses TRBV7-2 and TRBJ2-7, with 7 nucleotides matching TRBD2. The sample comprised CD4+ T cells from blood buffy coats. The receptor was derived from a human donor in good health. CDR3 region: CASSFGLVAAYEQYF. The CDR3, as DNA: TGTGCCAGCAGCTTCGGACTAGTCGCAGCCTACGAGCAGTACTTC.